The rows below give T cell receptor beta chains drawn from one sample of a study of shared clonotypes between healthy human individuals. Measured with immunoSEQ multiplex PCR; TCRdb has only the in-frame clones, and not every one. The sample carries about 490,000 clones, around 80% recorded once. The sequencing input was PBMCs. The receptor source for this set is a woman aged 35 to 49 in good health. Some clones in this sample may be carry-over from other donors' samples. Each CDR3 is given with its conserved first and last residue. Fields, in order: clone size, D gene, V gene, J gene, CDR3 protein, CDR3 DNA. The D gene is left open where the match is weak. The size of a clone is reported for some rows only, either as once, few or many, or as a class for expanded clones.

few,.,TRBV5-1,TRBJ2-3,CASSPTSSDTQYF,TGCGCCAGCAGCCCAACTAGTTCAGATACGCAGTATTTT
.,.,TRBV6-5,TRBJ2-5,CASSYSSASKETQYF,TGTGCCAGCAGTTACTCGTCGGCTAGCAAAGAGACCCAGTACTTC
few,.,TRBV28,TRBJ1-5,CASTSPNQPQHF,TGTGCCAGCACGAGTCCCAATCAGCCCCAGCATTTT
.,TRBD2,TRBV6-6,TRBJ2-7,CASSVAGALDEQYF,TGTGCCAGCAGCGTAGCGGGGGCTCTGGACGAGCAGTACTTC
once,.,TRBV30,TRBJ1-3,CAWRLENTIYF,TGTGCCTGGAGGTTGGAAAACACCATATATTTT
.,TRBD2,TRBV19,TRBJ2-1,CASSDPFNSGSRYEQFF,TGTGCCAGTAGTGACCCTTTTAATAGCGGGAGTAGGTATGAGCAGTTCTTC
.,.,TRBV2,TRBJ1-1,CASTPRWGTYTEAFF,TGTGCCAGCACCCCCCGTTGGGGCACCTACACTGAAGCTTTCTTT
.,TRBD1,TRBV4-3,TRBJ2-2,CASSQGQGIWANTGELFF,TGCGCCAGCAGCCAAGGACAGGGTATTTGGGCTAACACCGGGGAGCTGTTTTTT
.,.,TRBV7-7,TRBJ2-3,CASSKSMGTDTQYF,TGTGCTAGCAGCAAATCTATGGGCACAGATACGCAGTATTTT
once,.,TRBV7-9,TRBJ2-7,CASSLGALEQYF,TGTGCCAGCAGCTTAGGAGCCTTGGAGCAGTACTTC
.,TRBD1,TRBV7-8,TRBJ2-5,CASSLDRDRGRAETQYF,TGTGCCAGCAGCTTGGACCGGGACAGGGGGCGCGCAGAGACCCAGTACTTC
.,.,TRBV7-8,TRBJ2-1,CASSSGTNEQFF,TGTGCCAGCAGCTCCGGGACCAATGAGCAGTTCTTC
.,TRBD2,TRBV27,TRBJ2-1,CATRGWRGYNEQFF,TGTGCCACCCGGGGGTGGCGGGGGTACAATGAGCAGTTCTTC
.,TRBD2,TRBV2,TRBJ2-7,CASSPSGYEQYF,TGTGCCAGCAGCCCTAGCGGCTACGAGCAGTACTTC
.,TRBD1,TRBV27,TRBJ1-5,CASSDTGDQPQHF,TGTGCCAGCAGTGATACAGGGGACCAGCCCCAGCATTTT
once,TRBD2,TRBV27,TRBJ2-7,CASSSGTSGRADEQYF,TGTGCCAGCAGTTCCGGGACTAGCGGGAGGGCCGACGAGCAGTACTTC
few,TRBD2,TRBV6-1,TRBJ2-5,CASSGVKASGSIKQYF,TGTGCCAGCAGTGGTGTAAAGGCTAGCGGGAGTATTAAGCAGTACTTC
.,.,TRBV7-2,TRBJ2-3,CASSSDSPLRTDTQYF,TGTGCCAGCAGCTCCGACAGCCCGCTTCGGACAGATACGCAGTATTTT
.,.,TRBV18,TRBJ2-3,CASSPTSTDTQYF,TGTGCCAGCTCGCCTACTAGCACAGATACGCAGTATTTT
few,.,TRBV6-1,TRBJ2-3,CASSVERARTDTQYF,TGTGCCAGCAGTGTCGAGAGGGCCAGAACAGATACGCAGTATTTT
.,TRBD1,TRBV5-1,TRBJ1-1,CASSLDTGGRIEAFF,TGCGCCAGCAGCTTGGATACAGGGGGCAGGATTGAAGCTTTCTTT
.,.,TRBV6-5,TRBJ2-1,CASSDTPENEQFF,TGTGCCAGCAGTGACACACCAGAGAATGAGCAGTTCTTC
.,.,TRBV29-1,TRBJ1-1,CSVEDLGATGNTEAFF,TGCAGCGTTGAAGATCTCGGGGCGACAGGGAACACTGAAGCTTTCTTT
once,TRBD1,TRBV14,TRBJ2-2,CASSPKTGLYTGELFF,TGTGCCAGCAGCCCCAAGACAGGGTTGTACACCGGGGAGCTGTTTTTT
.,.,TRBV7-9,TRBJ2-7,CASSPPTQPYEQYF,TGTGCCAGCAGCCCGCCGACCCAACCCTACGAGCAGTACTTC
few,.,TRBV18,TRBJ2-7,CASSQSRDHSYEQYF,TGTGCCAGCTCACAAAGCCGGGACCACTCCTACGAGCAGTACTTC
.,.,TRBV13,TRBJ2-3,CASSSRDTQYF,TGTGCCAGCAGCTCCCGAGATACGCAGTATTTT
.,.,TRBV5-8,TRBJ2-6,CASSITGSSGANVLTF,TGTGCCAGCAGCATTACAGGGAGCTCTGGGGCCAACGTCCTGACTTTC
.,.,TRBV30,TRBJ1-5,CAWSAQGPQHF,TGTGCCTGGAGCGCGCAGGGGCCCCAGCATTTT
few,.,TRBV28,TRBJ1-3,CASSLTVLSGNTIYF,TGTGCCAGCAGTTTGACCGTCCTCTCTGGAAACACCATATATTTT
few,.,TRBV10-3,TRBJ1-1,CAISESPDPNTEAFF,TGTGCCATCAGTGAGTCGCCGGATCCGAACACTGAAGCTTTCTTT